This T cell receptor beta chain emerged from a study of blood T cell repertoires in COVID-19. Study in general: Sites across the United States, Italy and Spain contributed samples from acute and convalescent COVID-19.

Repertoires were generated with immunoSEQ multiplex PCR, while TCRdb's copy carries only in-frame clones and drops some. The table lists under 300,000 clones, about 85% of them singletons. This clone was seen a few times. In germline, CDR1 is SGHVS, CDR2 FNYEAQ. The CDR3 has 14 residues. Trimming pared 1 base from V and 6 bases from J, leaving 10 bases between. The chain joins TRBV7-6 to TRBJ2-1; D gene unclear. The sequenced material came from PBMCs or T cells enriched from blood (not recorded which). The sequence derives from a woman aged 45 to 65 who had been exposed to COVID-19. The DNA for the CDR3 is TGTGCCAGCAGCTTAGTCCCGGCGGCCAATGAGCAGTTCTTC. Protein: CASSLVPAANEQFF.